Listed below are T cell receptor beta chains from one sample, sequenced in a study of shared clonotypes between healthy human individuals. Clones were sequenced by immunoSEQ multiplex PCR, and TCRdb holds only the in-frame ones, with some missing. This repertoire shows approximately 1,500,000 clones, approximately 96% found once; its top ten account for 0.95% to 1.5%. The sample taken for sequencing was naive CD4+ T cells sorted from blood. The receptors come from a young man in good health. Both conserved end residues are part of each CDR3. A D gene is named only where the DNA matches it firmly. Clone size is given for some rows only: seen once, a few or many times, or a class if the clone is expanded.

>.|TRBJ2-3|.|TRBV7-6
CASSRPELTDTQYF
TGTGCCAGCAGCCGACCCGAACTTACAGATACGCAGTATTTT
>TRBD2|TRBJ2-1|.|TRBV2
CASSETSGRLSEQFF
TGTGCCAGCAGTGAGACTAGCGGGAGATTGAGTGAGCAGTTCTTC
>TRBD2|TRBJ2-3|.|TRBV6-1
CASTTSVLDTQYF
TGTGCCAGCACGACTAGCGTGCTAGATACGCAGTATTTT
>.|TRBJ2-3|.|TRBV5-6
CASSLGREDTQYF
TGTGCCAGCAGCCTAGGAAGGGAAGATACGCAGTATTTT
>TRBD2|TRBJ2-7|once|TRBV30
CAWSRLADYEQYF
TGTGCCTGGAGCCGACTAGCGGACTACGAGCAGTACTTC
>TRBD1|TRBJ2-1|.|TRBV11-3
CASRKGAGFYNEQFF
TGTGCCAGCAGAAAGGGGGCAGGATTTTACAATGAGCAGTTCTTC
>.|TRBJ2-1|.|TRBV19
CASSTPTGNPYNEQFF
TGTGCCAGTAGTACCCCTACAGGTAACCCCTACAATGAGCAGTTCTTC
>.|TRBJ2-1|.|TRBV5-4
CASRKRRQDEQFF
TGTGCCAGCAGGAAGCGCCGGCAGGATGAGCAGTTCTTC
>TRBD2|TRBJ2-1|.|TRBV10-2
CATGLAGGEQFF
TGCGCCACCGGACTAGCGGGGGGTGAGCAGTTCTTC
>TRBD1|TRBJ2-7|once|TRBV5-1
CASTPRGPAEQYF
TGCGCCAGCACCCCGAGGGGGCCGGCCGAGCAGTACTTC
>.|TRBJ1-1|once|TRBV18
CASSPRAATVNTEAFF
TGTGCCAGCTCACCTCGGGCAGCAACAGTGAACACTGAAGCTTTCTTT
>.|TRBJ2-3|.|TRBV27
CASSLSVVSDTQYF
TGTGCCAGCAGTTTATCGGTAGTTTCCGATACGCAGTATTTT
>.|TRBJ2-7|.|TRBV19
CASSSGPGTSYEQYF
TGTGCCAGTAGCAGCGGCCCCGGGACGTCCTACGAGCAGTACTTC
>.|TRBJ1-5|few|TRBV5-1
CASSPGVGPGQPQHF
TGCGCCAGCAGCCCGGGGGTGGGTCCGGGGCAGCCCCAGCATTTT
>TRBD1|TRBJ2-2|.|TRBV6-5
CASRQGRNTGELFF
TGTGCCAGCCGACAGGGGCGAAACACCGGGGAGCTGTTTTTT
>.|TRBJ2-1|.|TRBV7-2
CASSLQGLNEQFF
TGTGCCAGCAGCTTGCAGGGATTGAATGAGCAGTTCTTC
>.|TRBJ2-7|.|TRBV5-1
CASSLERLHEQYF
TGCGCCAGCAGCTTGGAACGCCTTCACGAGCAGTACTTC
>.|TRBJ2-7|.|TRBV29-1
CSALHGVYEQYF
TGCAGCGCCTTACATGGGGTGTACGAGCAGTACTTC
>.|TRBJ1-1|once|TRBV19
CASSALRGTTEAFF
TGTGCCAGTAGCGCTTTAAGGGGGACCACTGAAGCTTTCTTT
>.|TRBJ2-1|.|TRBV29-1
CSALMSGQIIYNEQFF
TGCAGCGCCTTAATGTCGGGGCAGATAATTTACAATGAGCAGTTCTTC
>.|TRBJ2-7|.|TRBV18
CASSPIAEVYEQYF
TGTGCCAGCTCGCCTATAGCGGAGGTATACGAGCAGTACTTC
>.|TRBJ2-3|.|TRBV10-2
CASSESRYSDTDTQYF
TGCGCCAGCAGTGAGAGTAGATATTCCGACACAGATACGCAGTATTTT
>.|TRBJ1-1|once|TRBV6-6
CASSPRGSEAFF
TGTGCCAGCAGTCCCCGTGGCTCTGAAGCTTTCTTT
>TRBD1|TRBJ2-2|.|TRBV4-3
CASSQETGPDTGELFF
TGCGCCAGCAGCCAAGAGACAGGGCCGGACACCGGGGAGCTGTTTTTT
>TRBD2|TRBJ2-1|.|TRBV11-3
CASSSRTSGASYNEQFF
TGTGCCAGCAGCTCCCGGACTAGCGGAGCCTCCTACAATGAGCAGTTCTTC
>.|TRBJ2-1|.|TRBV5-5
CASSLVYYSEQFF
TGTGCCAGCAGCTTGGTTTACTATAGTGAGCAGTTCTTC
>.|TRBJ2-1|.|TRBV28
CASRDYPRNNEQFF
TGTGCCAGCAGGGACTATCCCCGGAACAATGAGCAGTTCTTC
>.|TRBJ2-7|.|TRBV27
CASSLSSSAGRGRSLHEQYF
TGTGCCAGCAGTTTATCCTCCTCGGCAGGGAGAGGTCGATCGCTCCACGAGCAGTACTTC
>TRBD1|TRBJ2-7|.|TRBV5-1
CASSLEGTGGHEQYF
TGCGCCAGCAGCTTGGAGGGGACAGGGGGACACGAGCAGTACTTC
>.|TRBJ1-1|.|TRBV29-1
CSVVNGRAFF
TGCAGCGTTGTAAACGGGAGAGCTTTCTTT
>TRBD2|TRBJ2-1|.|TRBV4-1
CASSQEPYRTSGIYDEQFF
TGCGCCAGCAGCCAAGAGCCCTACCGGACTAGCGGGATTTACGATGAGCAGTTCTTC
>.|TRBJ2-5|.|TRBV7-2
CASSSTIQETQYF
TGTGCCAGCAGTTCTACGATACAAGAGACCCAGTACTTC
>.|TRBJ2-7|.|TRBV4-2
CASSQSQGDYEQYF
TGTGCCAGCAGCCAATCACAGGGAGACTACGAGCAGTACTTC
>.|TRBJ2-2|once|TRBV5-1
CASSPSLADRTNTGELFF
TGCGCCAGCAGCCCCTCTCTCGCGGACAGAACTAACACCGGGGAGCTGTTTTTT
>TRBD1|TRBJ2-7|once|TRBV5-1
CASSGTGGSYEQYF
TGCGCCAGCAGCGGAACAGGGGGCTCCTACGAGCAGTACTTC
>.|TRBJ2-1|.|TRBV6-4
CASRPDGGVLGEQFF
TGTGCCAGCAGGCCGGACGGAGGGGTTTTGGGTGAGCAGTTCTTC